This T cell receptor beta chain is from a study of blood T cell repertoires in COVID-19. Study in general: Sites across the United States, Italy and Spain contributed samples from acute and convalescent COVID-19.

The assay was immunoSEQ multiplex PCR, and TCRdb's table has in-frame clones only and misses some. The repertoire has around 200,000 clones, 65% to 85% of them found once; the top ten carry roughly 8.8%. Sequenced input: peripheral blood. This clonotype was sampled from a man aged 40-49 years with active or convalescent COVID-19.

This CDR3 is CASSVRRGSEAFF. CDR3 DNA: TGTGCCAGCAGCGTTCGACGAGGGTCTGAAGCTTTCTTT. The chain links TRBV2 to TRBJ1-1; D is undetermined. In germline, CDR1 is SNHLY, CDR2 FYNNEI. Trimming removed 6 bases from V and 6 bases from J, with 14 bases in between. The CDR3 spans 13 residues.